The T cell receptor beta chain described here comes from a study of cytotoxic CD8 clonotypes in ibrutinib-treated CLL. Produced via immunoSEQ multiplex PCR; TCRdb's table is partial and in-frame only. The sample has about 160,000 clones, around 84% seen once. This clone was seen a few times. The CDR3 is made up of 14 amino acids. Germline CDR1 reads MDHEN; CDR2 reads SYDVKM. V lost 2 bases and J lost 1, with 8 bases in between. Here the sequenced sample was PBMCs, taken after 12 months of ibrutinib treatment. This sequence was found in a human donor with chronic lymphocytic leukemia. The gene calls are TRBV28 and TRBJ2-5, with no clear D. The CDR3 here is CASSLRFSQETQYF. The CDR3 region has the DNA TGTGCCAGCAGTTTAAGGTTCAGCCAAGAGACCCAGTACTTC.